One sample yielded the 15 T cell receptor beta chains listed below, sequenced in a study of cytomegalovirus exposure and HLA in healthy donors. Primers for the PCR totalled 60 Vbeta and 13 Jbeta. The protocol was immunoSEQ multiplex PCR, while the TCRdb copy is restricted to in-frame clones and leaves out a portion. Of around 130,000 clones in the sample, around 8.5% are singletons; the top ten hold approximately 5%. Sequencing was performed on PBMCs. The receptor set was obtained from a man in his forties in good health and CMV-seronegative.

This clone was seen only a few times. V usage is TRBV2 and J usage is TRBJ2-7; TRBD2 aligns across 7 bases. The CDR3 loop spans 14 amino acids. From germline, CDR1 is SNHLY and CDR2 FYNNEI. Trimming took 1 base from V and 6 from J; bases not matched to a gene: 6. CDR3 region: CASSEVGAGVEQYF. Here the CDR3 DNA reads TGTGCCAGCAGTGAAGTTGGTGCGGGGGTCGAGCAGTACTTC. Full variable domain (remainder filled in from reference TRBV2 and TRBJ2-7): EPEVTQTPSHQVTQMGQEVILRCVPISNHLYFYWYRQILGQKVEFLVSFYNNEISEKSEIFDDQFSVERPDGSNFTLKIRSTKLEDSAMYFCASSEVGAGVEQYFGPGTRLTVT.

This chain joins TRBV5-4 and TRBJ2-3, with D possibly TRBD1 on 6 matching bases. This CDR3 is built from 16 residues. The germline gives CDR1 SGHNT, CDR2 YYREEE (reference sequence). V lost 3 bases, J lost 1 base, and 15 bases lay in between. Here the CDR3 DNA reads TGTGCCAGCAGCTCAACGGGACACCCCGGCACAGATACGCAGTATTTT. Its protein product is CASSSTGHPGTDTQYF.

V usage is TRBV5-1 and J usage is TRBJ2-5, with D unresolved. Trimming cost V 6 bases and J 4 bases, with 7 bases left between them. This CDR3 has 11 residues. Germline CDR1 SGHRS, CDR2 YFSETQ. For the CDR3, the DNA is TGCGCCAGCATTGTCGGAGAGACCCAGTACTTC. Residues: CASIVGETQYF.

This CDR3 reads CASSYRQGTYEQYF. CDR3 in DNA: TGTGCCAGCAGTTACCGGCAGGGCACCTACGAGCAGTACTTC. The chain links TRBV6-5 to TRBJ2-7; TRBD1 is a possible D gene (5 bases). Germline CDR1 is MNHEY and CDR2 is SVGAGI. The V end lost 2 bases, the J end lost 2 bases, and 10 bases lay between the germline ends. This CDR3 spans 14 amino acids.

This clone has a handful of counts. This rearrangement joins TRBV9 to TRBJ2-4, with 11 positions matching TRBD2. V gave up 1 base and J gave up 6 bases; unmatched junction bases: 21. The germline V gene has CDR1 SGDLS and CDR2 YYNGEE. This CDR3 is 21 amino acids long. Written as DNA, the CDR3 is TGTGCCAGCAGCGTATCGACTAGCGGGGAGCCCTCCCGCCAAGCCGGAAACATTCAGTACTTC. Translated: CASSVSTSGEPSRQAGNIQYF. Full variable domain (missing parts from reference TRBV9 and TRBJ2-4): DSGVTQTPKHLITATGQRVTLRCSPRSGDLSVYWYQQSLDQGLQFLIQYYNGEERAKGNILERFSAQQFPDLHSELNLSSLELGDSALYFCASSVSTSGEPSRQAGNIQYFGAGTRLSVL.

Concerning this clone itself: Compared with germline, one end of the junction differs, possibly owing to a read error. V and J are TRBV5-4 and TRBJ1-1; tentatively, D is TRBD1 (5 bases). CDR3 length: 15 residues. CDR1 and CDR2 from the germline V gene are SGHNT and YYREEE (reference sequence). The CDR3 sequence is CASSLDSRANTEAFF. The CDR3 DNA sequence: TGTGCCAGCAGTTTGGACTCCAGGGCGAACACTGAAGCTTTCTTT. Variable domain in full (rest from reference TRBV5-4 and TRBJ1-1): ETGVTQSPTHLIKTRGQQVTLRCSSQSGHNTVSWYQQALGQGPQFIFQYYREEENGRGNFPPRFSGLQFPNYSSELNVNALELDDSALYLCASSLDSRANTEAFFGQGTRLTVV.

This clone appeared a few times. V usage is TRBV11-2 and J usage is TRBJ2-7, with TRBD1 as a possible D gene (6 bases). Germline V lookup: CDR1 SGHAT, CDR2 FQNNGV. V gave up 5 bases and J gave up 0 bases, with 20 bases separating them. CDR3 size: 17 residues. The CDR3 region is CASSPGIPGELSYEQYF. CDR3 bases: TGTGCCAGCAGCCCGGGTATCCCAGGGGAACTCTCCTACGAGCAGTACTTC.

This chain uses TRBV11-2 with TRBJ2-1; TRBD2 agrees at 7 bases. The CDR3 contains 14 residues. Unmatched junction bases numbered 3, after V lost 3 bases and J lost 4 bases. The germline V gene encodes CDR1 SGHAT and CDR2 FQNNGV. This CDR3 reads CASSLGGTYNEQFF. DNA for the CDR3: TGTGCCAGCAGCTTGGGGGGGACTTACAATGAGCAGTTCTTC.

This chain connects TRBV7-8 to TRBJ2-1, with TRBD2 identical over 7 bases. The V gene end was trimmed by 5 bases and the J gene end by 5 bases; junction bases not matched to a gene: 12. The germline V gene has CDR1 SGHVS and CDR2 FQNEAQ. This CDR3 is 16 amino acids long. The DNA for the CDR3 is TGTGCCAGCAGCGGGCTCGCGGGGGTGTTCAACAATGAGCAGTTCTTC. Its translation is CASSGLAGVFNNEQFF.

The gene calls are TRBV19 and TRBJ2-2, with D hard to call. CDR1 is LNHDA, CDR2 SQIVND, per germline (reference sequence). Trimming cost V 2 bases and J 6 bases, with 4 bases left between them. The CDR3 consists of 12 residues. Here the CDR3 reads CASSILSGELFF. Written as DNA, the CDR3 is TGTGCCAGTAGTATACTATCCGGGGAGCTGTTTTTT.

The V call is TRBV10-3, the J call TRBJ2-1, with 8 bases aligning to TRBD2. The V gene end was trimmed by 3 bases and the J gene end by 5 bases; junction bases not matched to a gene: 9. The CDR3 sequence is 16 residues long. Per the germline V gene, CDR1 is ENHRY and CDR2 is SYGVKD. The CDR3 region has the DNA TGTGCCATCAGTGAAAAGGCGCGGGGGGACGACAATGAGCAGTTCTTC. As protein: CAISEKARGDDNEQFF.

Judged by abundance, this clone is medium-sized. This chain's CDR3 is CASSQGVGYETQYF. For the CDR3, the DNA is TGTGCCAGCAGTCAGGGCGTGGGGTATGAGACCCAGTACTTC. The chain links TRBV7-6 to TRBJ2-5, with D possibly matching TRBD1 (5 bases). This CDR3 region has 14 residues. The ends were cut back, 6 bases at V and 5 bases at J, with 16 bases in the middle. Germline lookup yields CDR1 SGHVS and CDR2 FNYEAQ.

This clone was seen a handful of times. At the DNA level, this CDR3 is encoded by other sequences in the same sample as well. The J gene is TRBJ1-2, the V gene TRBV13, with D tentatively TRBD1 (6 bases). CDR3 length: 16 amino acids. V was clipped by 0 bases and J by 1 base, with 12 bases between them. Germline CDR1 and CDR2: PRHDT and FYEKMQ (reference sequence). The CDR3 sequence: CASSLGRGRGNYGYTF. CDR3 in DNA: TGTGCCAGCAGCTTAGGGAGGGGGAGGGGTAACTATGGCTACACCTTC.

This chain joins TRBV10-3 and TRBJ2-3; 11 positions agree with TRBD1. Germline CDR1 reads ENHRY; CDR2 reads SYGVKD. The CDR3 loop spans 16 amino acids. The junction had 5 bases not matched to a gene; V was cut back by 3 bases and J by 3 bases. The CDR3 DNA is TGTGCCATCAGTGACCCCAGGGACAGGGGGACAGATACGCAGTATTTT. Translated: CAISDPRDRGTDTQYF.

In DNA form, the CDR3 reads TGTGCCGCGGCGGGGGGGCCAACCTACGAGCAGTACTTC. It translates to CAAAGGPTYEQYF. The chain has TRBV27 and TRBJ2-7, with TRBD2 matching 9 bases. The germline gives CDR1 MNHEY, CDR2 SMNVEV (reference sequence). Trimming took 11 bases from V and 2 from J; bases not matched to a gene: 7. CDR3 size: 13 residues.